This TCR beta chain was profiled in a study of blood T cell repertoires in COVID-19. Study information: The United States, Italy and Spain were the sources of the acute and convalescent COVID-19 samples. PBMCs, B-cell-depleted T cells, or T cells provided the cDNA or gDNA that made up the material.

This CDR3 is built from 15 residues. Germline CDR1 SNHLY, CDR2 FYNNEI. Trimming shortened V by 6 bases and J by 5 bases, and 19 bases separated the two germline ends. Study processing details: Reference gene primer amplification gave estimated nucleated cell counts. The repertoire was sequenced with immunoSEQ multiplex PCR; TCRdb's copy has only in-frame clones and lacks some. D and trimming were read from the DNA, whereas the V and J calls and clone size are those reported in that table. The profile covers about 130,000 clones, with approximately 83% appearing a single time and roughly a quarter taken by the ten largest.

The gene calls are TRBV2 and TRBJ1-1; no clear D gene. Sequencing was performed on peripheral blood. This clonotype originated in an elderly woman with acute or convalescent COVID-19. The CDR3 DNA sequence: TGTGCCAGCAGCCCGGAAACCCTCGGACTGACTGAAGCTTTCTTT. It specifies CASSPETLGLTEAFF.